This TCR beta chain appears in the sequencing data of a study of identical twins. Overall study findings and caveats: Whereas memory repertoires showed no such difference, abundant cord blood beta clonotypes carried fewer insertions.

V was clipped by 7 bases and J by 4 bases; unmatched bases: 5. Germline CDR1 is SGHTA and CDR2 is FQGTGA. The CDR3 extends over 14 amino acids. Addition of a universal primer site occurred through template switching, and cDNA carried unique molecular identifiers. MiXCR was run by TCRdb on the 5' RACE reads, yielding one entry per CDR3 protein. The sample consists of a few hundred thousand distinct CDR3 sequences, about 9% of them appearing once. This clonotype was seen only a few times. As yet, its antigen is unknown. The chain is built from TRBV7-3 and TRBJ2-2, with 8 bases identical to TRBD2. What was sequenced was naive T cells sorted from blood. The clonotype was recovered from a woman aged 45 to 65 in good health. For the CDR3, the DNA is TGTGCCAGCACCTACAGCGGGGGCACCGGGGAGCTGTTTTTT. Translated, it gives CASTYSGGTGELFF. The entire variable domain, with the rest obtained from reference TRBV7-3 and TRBJ2-2, is as follows: GAGVSQTPSNKVTEKGKYVELRCDPISGHTALYWYRQSLGQGPEFLIYFQGTGAADDSGLPNDRFFAVRPEGSVSTLKIQRTERGDSAVYLCASTYSGGTGELFFGEGSRLTVL.